One and the same sample provided the 30 T cell receptor beta chains below, sequenced in a study of blood T cell repertoires in COVID-19. The repertoire was sequenced with immunoSEQ multiplex PCR; TCRdb's copy has only in-frame clones and lacks some. The data show 150,000 to 250,000 clones, with 87% seen just once and 2% to 2.5% held by the top ten. The specimen was PBMCs or T cells enriched from blood (not recorded which). The receptor set was obtained from a young woman who had recovered from COVID-19.

The V gene is TRBV19, the J gene TRBJ1-5, with a weak D call TRBD1 (5 bases). The CDR3 extends over 15 amino acids. The V gene's germline CDR1 is LNHDA and CDR2 SQIVND (reference sequence). The germline V and J ends were trimmed by 8 bases and 7 bases, with 21 bases remaining between them. The CDR3 loop reads CASSRRAHVGQPQHF. CDR3 nucleotide sequence: TGTGCCAGTTCGCGCAGGGCCCATGTAGGGCAGCCCCAGCATTTT.

The chain carries TRBV11-3 and TRBJ2-2, with 11 bases matching TRBD2. The CDR3 consists of 16 residues. Germline CDR1 is SGHNT and CDR2 is YENEEA. J was trimmed by 7 bases and V by 5 bases; bases with no gene match: 9. The CDR3 DNA is TGTGCCAGCAGCATTAGCGGGAGGGCCTTGGGCGGGGAGCTGTTTTTT. Its protein product is CASSISGRALGGELFF.

The rearrangement joins TRBV3-1 (or the pseudogene TRBV3-2) to TRBJ1-1; 7 bases are shared with TRBD1. Unmatched junction bases numbered 12, after V lost 0 bases and J lost 11 bases. Per the germline V gene, CDR1 is LGHDT and CDR2 is YNNKEL (reference sequence). The CDR3 spans 15 residues. This chain's CDR3 is CASSQDRGRGSRAFF. CDR3 coding DNA: TGTGCCAGCAGCCAAGATAGGGGGCGCGGGTCTAGGGCTTTCTTT.

This chain joins TRBV19 and TRBJ1-1, with D possibly being TRBD1 (6 bases). V was pared by 4 bases and J by 0 bases, with 15 bases between. This CDR3 contains 16 residues. Germline V gene sequence: CDR1 LNHDA, CDR2 SQIVND (reference sequence). The CDR3 coding sequence is TGTGCCAGTAGTACCAGGGGACACCTTATGAACACTGAAGCTTTCTTT. Translated: CASSTRGHLMNTEAFF.

The gene calls are TRBV6-2 or TRBV6-3 and TRBJ2-2, with TRBD2 as a possible D gene (7 bases). V was cut by 6 bases and J by 1 base, with 24 bases left in between. The CDR3 extends over 19 amino acids. Germline CDR1 MNHEY, CDR2 SVGEGT. The CDR3 DNA reads TGTGCCAGCAGCTTCCTGGCGTACCGGGGGGCCGTGAACACCGGGGAGCTGTTTTTT. Translation: CASSFLAYRGAVNTGELFF.

The chain is built from TRBV20-1 and TRBJ2-7; 7 bases line up with TRBD2. CDR1 is DFQATT and CDR2 is SNEGSKA in the germline V gene (reference sequence). The CDR3 is 11 residues long. Losses at the gene ends were 8 bases for V and 5 bases for J; bases not matched to a gene: 6. The CDR3 protein is CSIGRGNEQYF. CDR3 coding DNA: TGCAGTATTGGGCGGGGGAACGAGCAGTACTTC.

The chain couples TRBV30 to TRBJ1-2, with 9 bases fitting TRBD1. J lost 7 bases, V lost 3 bases, and 6 bases had no gene match. The V gene's germline CDR1 is GTSNPN and CDR2 SVGIG (reference sequence). CDR3 length: 13 amino acids. The chain's CDR3 is CAWRDRGLRGYTF. The CDR3 DNA reads TGTGCCTGGAGGGACAGGGGTTTACGTGGCTACACCTTC.

The V call is TRBV7-8, the J call TRBJ2-2; 7 nucleotides align to TRBD1. The CDR3 has 14 amino acids. V lost 10 bases and J lost 1; bases outside the gene matches: 6. Germline lookup yields CDR1 SGHVS and CDR2 FQNEAQ. CDR3 sequence reads: CATQDRKNTGELFF. The CDR3 nucleotides read TGTGCCACCCAGGACAGGAAGAACACCGGGGAGCTGTTTTTT.

The chain combines TRBV27 with TRBJ1-1; D perhaps matches TRBD1 (5 bases). V dropped 2 bases and J dropped 0 bases, with 10 bases sitting between them. The CDR3 sequence is 15 residues long. Germline CDR1 MNHEY, CDR2 SMNVEV (reference sequence). The CDR3 region has the DNA TGTGCCAGCAGTTTAATCCCAGGGTTGAACACTGAAGCTTTCTTT. Encoded protein: CASSLIPGLNTEAFF.

As DNA, the CDR3 is TGTGCCACCAGCAGAGGTGGAGGGTATGGCTACACCTTC. Its translation: CATSRGGGYGYTF. V usage is TRBV15 and J usage is TRBJ1-2; D remains ambiguous. This CDR3 region has 13 residues. V was cut by 1 base and J by 5 bases, with 8 bases left in between. Germline lookup yields CDR1 LNHNV and CDR2 YYDKDF (reference sequence).

This clone was detected a few times. This sequence joins TRBV24-1 and TRBJ2-3; 9 nucleotides align to TRBD1. V gave up 5 bases and J gave up 3 bases; unmatched junction bases: 5. CDR1 is KGHDR and CDR2 is SFDVKD in the germline V gene. The CDR3 has 15 residues. The CDR3 loop is CATSAPGQGTDTQYF. DNA of the CDR3: TGTGCCACCAGTGCACCGGGACAGGGTACAGATACGCAGTATTTT.

The chain links TRBV10-3 to TRBJ1-2; no clear D gene. This CDR3 is 12 amino acids long. Germline V gene lookup returns CDR1 ENHRY and CDR2 SYGVKD. The ends were cut back, 6 bases at V and 4 bases at J, with 9 bases in the middle. The CDR3 is CAISGVGYGYTF. The CDR3 DNA reads as TGTGCCATCAGCGGGGTTGGCTATGGCTACACCTTC.

The chain uses TRBV25-1 and TRBJ1-6, with D unclear. Germline V gives CDR1 MGHDK, CDR2 SYGVNS. This CDR3 has 13 amino acids. V lost 8 bases to trimming and J lost 4 bases, with 9 bases between them. In DNA, the CDR3 is TGTGCCAGCTCCCCACAGTATAATTCACCCCTCCACTTT. Residues: CASSPQYNSPLHF.

CDR3 residues: CASRTNQETQYF. In DNA form, the CDR3 reads TGCGCCAGCAGGACAAACCAAGAGACCCAGTACTTC. The rearrangement uses TRBV5-1 and TRBJ2-5; no firm D call. The CDR3 loop spans 12 amino acids. Trimming removed 5 bases at V and 0 bases at J, with 5 bases between. Germline-derived CDR1 and CDR2 are SGHRS and YFSETQ. Looking up the rest from reference TRBV5-1 and TRBJ2-5 gives the full variable domain: KAGVTQTPRYLIKTRGQQVTLSCSPISGHRSVSWYQQTPGQGLQFLFEYFSETQRNKGNFPGRFSGRQFSNSRSEMNVSTLELGDSALYLCASRTNQETQYFGPGTRLLVL.

CDR3 in DNA: TGTGCCAGCAGCAAACCGTCGCAGGGGTTTGTGGATTCACCCCTCCACTTT. This codes for CASSKPSQGFVDSPLHF. This chain uses TRBV5-8 with TRBJ1-6, with D tentatively TRBD1 (6 bases). Per germline, CDR1 SGHTS and CDR2 YDEGEE. This CDR3 has 17 residues. Trimming took 4 bases from V and 8 from J, leaving 22 bases between them.

This chain uses TRBV5-1 with TRBJ1-4, with 8 bases identical to TRBD1. Looked up from germline, CDR1 is SGHRS and CDR2 is YFSETQ. V dropped 4 bases and J dropped 6; count of bases not matched to a gene: 8. CDR3 length equals 15 residues. This CDR3 reads CASSATGGAYEKLFF. The DNA for the CDR3 is TGCGCCAGCAGCGCCACAGGGGGTGCTTATGAAAAACTGTTTTTT.

The chain combines TRBV7-3 with TRBJ2-3; 8 positions match TRBD2. This CDR3 region has 16 residues. V trimming: 0 bases; J trimming: 4 bases; junction bases outside the gene matches: 6. Germline V CDR1 and CDR2: SGHTA, FQGTGA. For the CDR3, the DNA is TGTGCCAGCAGCTTAACTAGCGGGATTGGCGCAGATACGCAGTATTTT. Translation gives CASSLTSGIGADTQYF.

The chain recombines TRBV7-2 with TRBJ2-5, with 8 bases that match TRBD2. The CDR3 has 14 amino acids. Germline assignment: CDR1 SGHTA and CDR2 FQGNSA. Losses at the gene ends were 1 base for V and 5 bases for J; bases not matched to a gene: 3. The CDR3 region has the DNA TGTGCCAGCAGCTTAGAAGCGGGAGACGAGACCCAGTACTTC. Translation gives CASSLEAGDETQYF.

As DNA, the CDR3 is TGTGCCAGCAGCTTAGCGTCTGACACCGGGGAGCTGTTTTTT. Its protein product is CASSLASDTGELFF. The gene calls are TRBV7-2 and TRBJ2-2; D is unclear. Germline CDR1 SGHTA, CDR2 FQGNSA. V was cut by 0 bases and J by 3 bases, with 5 bases left in between. The CDR3 is 14 amino acids.

For this clone: Other DNA sequences in the same sample also yield this CDR3. This sequence joins TRBV5-1 and TRBJ2-1, with a tentative D call TRBD2 (6 bases). Trimming took off 0 bases at V and 8 bases at J, with 6 bases between the two ends. Germline V gene data show CDR1 as SGHRS and CDR2 as YFSETQ. This CDR3 has 12 amino acids. CDR3 region: CASSLAGDEQFF. The CDR3 DNA is TGCGCCAGCAGCTTGGCGGGGGATGAGCAGTTCTTC.

This chain connects TRBV18 to TRBJ1-5, with TRBD1 as a possible D gene (6 bases). Germline CDR1 and CDR2: KGHSH and LQKENI. The V and J ends lost 4 bases and 2 bases respectively, with 24 bases between them. This CDR3 spans 19 amino acids. The CDR3: CASSLVVRGRKTRNQPQHF. In DNA, the CDR3 is TGTGCCAGCTCACTGGTGGTAAGGGGGAGAAAAACGCGCAATCAGCCCCAGCATTTT.

This clone was found a few times. The chain recombines TRBV3-1 (or the pseudogene TRBV3-2) with TRBJ1-1; possible D gene TRBD1, 6 bases. CDR1 is LGHDT, CDR2 YNNKEL, per germline (reference sequence). This CDR3 is built from 15 residues. V gave up 6 bases and J gave up 1 base, with 15 bases separating them. Here the CDR3 DNA reads TGTGCCAGCAGGGGACCGGGACAACCGAACACTGAAGCTTTCTTT. Protein: CASRGPGQPNTEAFF.

V gene TRBV19 combines with J gene TRBJ1-6; 7 positions agree with TRBD1. This CDR3 has 15 residues. Looked up from germline, CDR1 is LNHDA and CDR2 is SQIVND (reference sequence). V trimming: 5 bases; J trimming: 5 bases; junction bases outside the gene matches: 6. CDR3 DNA: TGTGCCAGTAGTCCAACACAGGGGAATAATTCACCCCTCCACTTT. Protein product: CASSPTQGNNSPLHF. Full variable domain (remainder filled in from reference TRBV19 and TRBJ1-6): DGGITQSPKYLFRKEGQNVTLSCEQNLNHDAMYWYRQDPGQGLRLIYYSQIVNDFQKGDIAEGYSVSREKKESFPLTVTSAQKNPTAFYLCASSPTQGNNSPLHFGNGTRLTVT.

The gene calls are TRBV19 and TRBJ1-6, with a possible D match to TRBD1 (5 bases). Trimming left V 5 bases short and J 0 bases short, with 8 bases between. This CDR3 contains 15 residues. Germline V gives CDR1 LNHDA, CDR2 SQIVND (reference sequence). CDR3 amino acids: CASSHDSSYNSPLHF. In nucleotides, the CDR3 is TGTGCCAGTAGTCACGACAGCTCCTATAATTCACCCCTCCACTTT.

The J gene is TRBJ1-1, the V gene TRBV30, with D unclear. Trimming left V 4 bases short and J 4 bases short, with 19 bases between. The CDR3 loop spans 15 amino acids. In germline, CDR1 is GTSNPN, CDR2 SVGIG (reference sequence). The chain's CDR3 is CAWTSVRESGTEAFF. CDR3 nucleotides: TGTGCCTGGACCTCAGTGCGGGAGTCGGGCACTGAAGCTTTCTTT. The entire variable domain, with the rest obtained from reference TRBV30 and TRBJ1-1, is as follows: SQTIHQWPATLVQPVGSPLSLECTVEGTSNPNLYWYRQAAGRGLQLLFYSVGIGQISSEVPQNLSASRPQDRQFILSSKKLLLSDSGFYLCAWTSVRESGTEAFFGQGTRLTVV.

V usage is TRBV12-3 or TRBV12-4 and J usage is TRBJ1-1; D gene uncertain. V lost 8 bases, J lost 2 bases, and 6 bases lay in between. This CDR3 is 11 amino acids long. CDR3 loop: CASGGNTEAFF. CDR3 DNA sequence: TGTGCCAGCGGCGGTAACACTGAAGCTTTCTTT.

The rearrangement links TRBV7-2 to TRBJ2-5, with 8 bases that match TRBD1. J was trimmed by 4 bases and V by 5 bases; bases with no gene match: 6. Per the germline V gene, CDR1 is SGHTA and CDR2 is FQGNSA. This CDR3 is built from 14 residues. CDR3 loop: CASSDPDRGETQYF. The CDR3 DNA follows: TGTGCCAGCAGCGACCCCGACAGGGGAGAGACCCAGTACTTC.

The chain combines TRBV30 with TRBJ1-6; weak D call: TRBD1 (6 bases). The CDR3 covers 14 residues. The V end was cut by 4 bases, the J end by 5 bases, with 12 bases between. The germline CDR1 and CDR2 sequences are GTSNPN and SVGIG (reference sequence). In DNA form, the CDR3 reads TGTGCCTGGATGCGGGGGGCGGATAATTCACCCCTCCACTTT. Translated: CAWMRGADNSPLHF.

The chain links TRBV11-2 to TRBJ1-1, with TRBD1 matching over 8 bases. Trimming took 2 bases from V and 0 from J; bases not matched to a gene: 8. The germline gives CDR1 SGHAT, CDR2 FQNNGV. The CDR3 is 17 residues long. The CDR3 reads CASSLLTGGSMNTEAFF. The DNA for the CDR3 is TGTGCCAGCAGCTTATTAACAGGGGGGTCTATGAACACTGAAGCTTTCTTT.

The chain is built from TRBV5-4 and TRBJ2-1, with TRBD2 matching 11 bases. The J segment lost 5 bases and the V segment lost 5 bases, leaving 9 bases of the junction unmatched. The CDR3 consists of 16 residues. The V gene's germline CDR1 is SGHNT and CDR2 YYREEE (reference sequence). The CDR3 nucleotides are TGTGCCAGCAGACAAGAACTAGCGGGAGCCAACAATGAGCAGTTCTTC. Residues: CASRQELAGANNEQFF.